Listed below are T cell receptor beta chains from one sample, sequenced in a study of blood T cell repertoires in COVID-19. Clones were sequenced by immunoSEQ multiplex PCR, and TCRdb holds only the in-frame ones, with some missing. The sample yields 200,000 or so clones, about 90% seen once. The sample comprised peripheral blood. The receptors originated from a man aged 40-49 years with active or convalescent COVID-19. CDR3s include the opening cysteine and the closing phenylalanine or tryptophan. Each record gives: CDR3 protein, CDR3 DNA, J gene, D gene, V gene, clone size. D genes are given only for firm matches. Rows give clone size only sometimes, using once, few, many, or a class for an expanded clone.

CDR3 protein: CASSEGQYNSPLHF
CDR3 DNA: TGCGCCAGCAGCGAGGGACAGTATAATTCACCCCTCCACTTT
J gene: TRBJ1-6
D gene: TRBD1
V gene: TRBV5-1
clone size: -

CDR3 protein: CASSPRLNTEAFF
CDR3 DNA: TGTGCCAGCAGTCCCAGGCTTAACACTGAAGCTTTCTTT
J gene: TRBJ1-1
D gene: -
V gene: TRBV28
clone size: -

CDR3 protein: CASRPGEMNIQYF
CDR3 DNA: TGTGCCAGCCGTCCGGGGGAGATGAACATTCAGTACTTC
J gene: TRBJ2-4
D gene: -
V gene: TRBV11-2
clone size: once

CDR3 protein: CASSDWTGGNYGYTF
CDR3 DNA: TGTGCCAGCAGTGATTGGACAGGGGGTAACTATGGCTACACCTTC
J gene: TRBJ1-2
D gene: TRBD1
V gene: TRBV6-1
clone size: -

CDR3 protein: CASSDQGRGDIEKLFF
CDR3 DNA: TGTGCCAGCAGTGACCAGGGTCGGGGGGATATCGAAAAACTGTTTTTT
J gene: TRBJ1-4
D gene: -
V gene: TRBV25-1
clone size: -

CDR3 protein: CASSQDISYEQYF
CDR3 DNA: TGTGCCAGCAGCCAAGACATTTCCTACGAGCAGTACTTC
J gene: TRBJ2-7
D gene: -
V gene: TRBV4-2
clone size: -

CDR3 protein: CSVEDRLAGDNEQFF
CDR3 DNA: TGCAGCGTTGAAGATCGACTAGCGGGGGACAATGAGCAGTTCTTC
J gene: TRBJ2-1
D gene: TRBD2
V gene: TRBV29-1
clone size: -

CDR3 protein: CASRRRTGVKNTEAFF
CDR3 DNA: TGTGCCAGCAGGCGCCGGACAGGAGTAAAGAACACTGAAGCTTTCTTT
J gene: TRBJ1-1
D gene: TRBD1
V gene: TRBV2
clone size: -

CDR3 protein: CASSKQGAVSSNQPQHF
CDR3 DNA: TGTGCCAGCAGCAAACAGGGGGCTGTTTCTAGCAATCAGCCCCAGCATTTT
J gene: TRBJ1-5
D gene: TRBD1
V gene: TRBV4-2
clone size: -

CDR3 protein: CASNPTGHSGNTIYF
CDR3 DNA: TGTGCCAGTAATCCGACAGGGCACTCTGGAAACACCATATATTTT
J gene: TRBJ1-3
D gene: TRBD1
V gene: TRBV19
clone size: once

CDR3 protein: CASSFGGRAETQYF
CDR3 DNA: TGTGCCAGCAGCTTTGGCGGGAGGGCCGAGACCCAGTACTTC
J gene: TRBJ2-5
D gene: TRBD2
V gene: TRBV7-2
clone size: -

CDR3 protein: CASSGYRANTEAFF
CDR3 DNA: TGTGCCAGTAGTGGCTACAGGGCCAACACTGAAGCTTTCTTT
J gene: TRBJ1-1
D gene: -
V gene: TRBV19
clone size: -

CDR3 protein: CASSPQGASSYGYTF
CDR3 DNA: TGTGCCAGCAGTCCACAGGGGGCCTCCTCTTATGGCTACACCTTC
J gene: TRBJ1-2
D gene: TRBD1
V gene: TRBV6-5
clone size: -

CDR3 protein: CASTSGTGGTEAFF
CDR3 DNA: TGTGCCAGCACCTCCGGGACAGGGGGCACTGAAGCTTTCTTT
J gene: TRBJ1-1
D gene: TRBD1
V gene: TRBV27
clone size: -

CDR3 protein: CASSIQGLTYNEQFF
CDR3 DNA: TGTGCCAGTAGTATCCAGGGACTGACCTACAATGAGCAGTTCTTC
J gene: TRBJ2-1
D gene: -
V gene: TRBV19
clone size: -

CDR3 protein: CATSTRETGKGYTF
CDR3 DNA: TGTGCCACCAGCACACGAGAGACAGGGAAGGGCTACACCTTC
J gene: TRBJ1-2
D gene: TRBD1
V gene: TRBV15
clone size: -

CDR3 protein: CASSLSGQIAGELFF
CDR3 DNA: TGTGCCAGCAGTTTAAGCGGGCAAATTGCCGGGGAGCTGTTTTTT
J gene: TRBJ2-2
D gene: -
V gene: TRBV27
clone size: few

CDR3 protein: CASSDRQGGLGNTIYF
CDR3 DNA: TGTGCCAGCAGTGACCGACAGGGGGGTCTCGGAAACACCATATATTTT
J gene: TRBJ1-3
D gene: TRBD1
V gene: TRBV2
clone size: -

CDR3 protein: CASSYAGRRGAGEQFF
CDR3 DNA: TGTGCCAGCAGTTACGCCGGGCGACGGGGGGCCGGTGAGCAGTTCTTC
J gene: TRBJ2-1
D gene: -
V gene: TRBV6-2/TRBV6-3
clone size: -

CDR3 protein: CASSLGQTNYGYTF
CDR3 DNA: TGTGCCAGCAGTTTGGGGCAGACCAACTATGGCTACACCTTC
J gene: TRBJ1-2
D gene: -
V gene: TRBV2
clone size: -

CDR3 protein: CASSPSAGGIYEQYF
CDR3 DNA: TGTGCCAGCAGTCCATCAGCGGGAGGCATCTACGAGCAGTACTTC
J gene: TRBJ2-7
D gene: TRBD2
V gene: TRBV27
clone size: -

CDR3 protein: CASSNGGPSAGELFF
CDR3 DNA: TGCGCCAGCAGCAACGGGGGGCCGTCAGCCGGGGAGCTGTTTTTT
J gene: TRBJ2-2
D gene: -
V gene: TRBV5-1
clone size: once

CDR3 protein: CASSQRSSGSGETQYF
CDR3 DNA: TGCGCCAGCAGCCAACGGAGTAGCGGGAGCGGGGAGACCCAGTACTTC
J gene: TRBJ2-5
D gene: TRBD2
V gene: TRBV4-1
clone size: -

CDR3 protein: CASSPPPGQGYGYTF
CDR3 DNA: TGTGCCAGCAGCCCCCCTCCGGGACAGGGCTATGGCTACACCTTC
J gene: TRBJ1-2
D gene: TRBD1
V gene: TRBV9
clone size: -

CDR3 protein: CASSFRGIRDTEAFF
CDR3 DNA: TGTGCCAGCAGTTTTCGCGGCATTCGGGACACTGAAGCTTTCTTT
J gene: TRBJ1-1
D gene: -
V gene: TRBV28
clone size: -

CDR3 protein: CATSDAHGTSAYNEQFF
CDR3 DNA: TGTGCCACCAGTGATGCCCACGGGACTAGCGCTTACAATGAGCAGTTCTTC
J gene: TRBJ2-1
D gene: TRBD2
V gene: TRBV24-1
clone size: -

CDR3 protein: CASRSIAGRLYNEQFF
CDR3 DNA: TGTGCCAGTAGATCAATAGCGGGGCGACTCTACAATGAGCAGTTCTTC
J gene: TRBJ2-1
D gene: TRBD2
V gene: TRBV19
clone size: -

CDR3 protein: CASSPAGGFTDTQYF
CDR3 DNA: TGTGCCAGCAGCCCAGCGGGGGGCTTCACAGATACGCAGTATTTT
J gene: TRBJ2-3
D gene: TRBD2
V gene: TRBV6-5
clone size: -

CDR3 protein: CASSVGGHIAGESDEQYF
CDR3 DNA: TGTGCCAGCAGCGTAGGCGGCCATATAGCGGGAGAATCCGACGAGCAGTACTTC
J gene: TRBJ2-7
D gene: TRBD2
V gene: TRBV9
clone size: once

CDR3 protein: CASSLRGINSPLHF
CDR3 DNA: TGTGCCAGCAGCCTAAGGGGAATCAATTCACCCCTCCACTTT
J gene: TRBJ1-6
D gene: -
V gene: TRBV5-6
clone size: -

CDR3 protein: CASSSYRGRYGNTIYF
CDR3 DNA: TGTGCCAGCAGTTCCTACAGGGGGCGATATGGAAACACCATATATTTT
J gene: TRBJ1-3
D gene: TRBD1
V gene: TRBV28
clone size: once

CDR3 protein: CASGSRGALYEQYF
CDR3 DNA: TGTGCCAGTGGCTCGCGGGGGGCTCTGTACGAGCAGTACTTC
J gene: TRBJ2-7
D gene: TRBD2
V gene: TRBV2
clone size: -

CDR3 protein: CASTKPERGGINADTQYF
CDR3 DNA: TGTGCCAGCACCAAACCCGAAAGGGGGGGGATCAACGCAGATACGCAGTATTTT
J gene: TRBJ2-3
D gene: -
V gene: TRBV9
clone size: -

CDR3 protein: CASSEGQGAGYGYTF
CDR3 DNA: TGTGCCAGCAGTGAAGGACAGGGGGCGGGGTATGGCTACACCTTC
J gene: TRBJ1-2
D gene: TRBD1
V gene: TRBV2
clone size: -

CDR3 protein: CATSRTPRDISYEQYF
CDR3 DNA: TGTGCCACCAGCAGGACCCCTCGGGACATCTCCTACGAGCAGTACTTC
J gene: TRBJ2-7
D gene: -
V gene: TRBV15
clone size: once

CDR3 protein: CASSETVTVYEQYF
CDR3 DNA: TGTGCCAGCAGTGAGACAGTCACCGTCTACGAGCAGTACTTC
J gene: TRBJ2-7
D gene: -
V gene: TRBV6-1
clone size: -

CDR3 protein: CASSRGTGGVGSGYTF
CDR3 DNA: TGCGCCAGCAGCCGCGGGACAGGGGGCGTGGGGAGTGGCTACACCTTC
J gene: TRBJ1-2
D gene: TRBD1
V gene: TRBV5-1
clone size: few

CDR3 protein: CASSSVSIGTGGGGTGELFF
CDR3 DNA: TGTGCCAGCAGCTCCGTATCTATTGGGACAGGGGGCGGCGGCACCGGGGAGCTGTTTTTT
J gene: TRBJ2-2
D gene: TRBD1
V gene: TRBV7-6
clone size: -

CDR3 protein: CASSPTTSGGTPGELFF
CDR3 DNA: TGTGCCAGCAGTCCTACTACTAGCGGGGGAACACCCGGGGAGCTGTTTTTT
J gene: TRBJ2-2
D gene: TRBD2
V gene: TRBV6-6
clone size: -

CDR3 protein: CASIAPGQAYEQYF
CDR3 DNA: TGTGCCAGCATCGCACCGGGACAAGCCTACGAGCAGTACTTC
J gene: TRBJ2-7
D gene: -
V gene: TRBV27
clone size: few

CDR3 protein: CASSQVRGSGNTIYF
CDR3 DNA: TGTGCCAGCAGCCAAGTCCGGGGTTCTGGAAACACCATATATTTT
J gene: TRBJ1-3
D gene: -
V gene: TRBV3-1/TRBV3-2
clone size: -

CDR3 protein: CASRADSMNTEAFF
CDR3 DNA: TGTGCCAGCAGGGCGGATTCCATGAACACTGAAGCTTTCTTT
J gene: TRBJ1-1
D gene: -
V gene: TRBV2
clone size: -

CDR3 protein: CASSPRTESEKLFF
CDR3 DNA: TGTGCCAGCAGCCCAAGGACAGAATCTGAAAAACTGTTTTTT
J gene: TRBJ1-4
D gene: -
V gene: TRBV9
clone size: -

CDR3 protein: CASSPRRGSNYGYTF
CDR3 DNA: TGTGCCAGCAGTCCCCGAAGGGGATCTAACTATGGCTACACCTTC
J gene: TRBJ1-2
D gene: -
V gene: TRBV27
clone size: few